Given below is one T cell receptor beta chain in context. Its antigen remains unknown. Trimming took 1 base from V and 2 from J, leaving 9 bases between them. The CDR3 spans 15 residues. Germline loops: CDR1 LNHNV, CDR2 YYDKDF (reference sequence). This sample was taken from a study of graft-versus-host responses after intestinal transplantation. Overall study context: Every transplant recipient was induced with anti-thymocyte globulin, then maintained on tacrolimus and steroids for two to three years.

Points from the study as a whole: Maximum circulating GvH clone levels tracked with early post-transplant HvG decreases.

Clones were sequenced by immunoSEQ multiplex PCR, and TCRdb holds only the in-frame ones, with some missing. This sample yields tens of thousands of clones, of which about 89% are seen a single time; roughly 5.5% belongs to the top ten. The sequence derives from a human patient who received an intestinal transplant, so some T cells may come from the graft donor. The sample consisted of PBMCs, taken 650 to 670 days after intestinal transplant. The V call is TRBV15, the J call TRBJ1-3; D gene ambiguous. CDR3 loop: CATSRGGSTGNTIYF. The CDR3 DNA is TGTGCCACCAGCAGAGGTGGCAGCACTGGAAACACCATATATTTT.